This T cell receptor (beta chain) comes out of a study of control samples from healthy donors and cancer patients. TCRdb keeps only in-frame clones here, not all; method: immunoSEQ multiplex PCR. The table lists about 120,000 clones, around 89% of them singletons. The CDR3 is 14 residues long. With 1 base clipped from V and 2 bases from J, the junction kept 2 bases outside the gene matches. In germline, CDR1 is SGHRS, CDR2 YFSETQ. The sample comprised PBMCs. The V call is TRBV5-1, the J call TRBJ2-7, with 8 bases lining up with TRBD1. The TCR comes from a woman aged 45 to 65 with colorectal cancer. The CDR3 region has the DNA TGCGCCAGCAGCTTGTTACAGGGGGCCTACGAGCAGTACTTC. Translated: CASSLLQGAYEQYF.